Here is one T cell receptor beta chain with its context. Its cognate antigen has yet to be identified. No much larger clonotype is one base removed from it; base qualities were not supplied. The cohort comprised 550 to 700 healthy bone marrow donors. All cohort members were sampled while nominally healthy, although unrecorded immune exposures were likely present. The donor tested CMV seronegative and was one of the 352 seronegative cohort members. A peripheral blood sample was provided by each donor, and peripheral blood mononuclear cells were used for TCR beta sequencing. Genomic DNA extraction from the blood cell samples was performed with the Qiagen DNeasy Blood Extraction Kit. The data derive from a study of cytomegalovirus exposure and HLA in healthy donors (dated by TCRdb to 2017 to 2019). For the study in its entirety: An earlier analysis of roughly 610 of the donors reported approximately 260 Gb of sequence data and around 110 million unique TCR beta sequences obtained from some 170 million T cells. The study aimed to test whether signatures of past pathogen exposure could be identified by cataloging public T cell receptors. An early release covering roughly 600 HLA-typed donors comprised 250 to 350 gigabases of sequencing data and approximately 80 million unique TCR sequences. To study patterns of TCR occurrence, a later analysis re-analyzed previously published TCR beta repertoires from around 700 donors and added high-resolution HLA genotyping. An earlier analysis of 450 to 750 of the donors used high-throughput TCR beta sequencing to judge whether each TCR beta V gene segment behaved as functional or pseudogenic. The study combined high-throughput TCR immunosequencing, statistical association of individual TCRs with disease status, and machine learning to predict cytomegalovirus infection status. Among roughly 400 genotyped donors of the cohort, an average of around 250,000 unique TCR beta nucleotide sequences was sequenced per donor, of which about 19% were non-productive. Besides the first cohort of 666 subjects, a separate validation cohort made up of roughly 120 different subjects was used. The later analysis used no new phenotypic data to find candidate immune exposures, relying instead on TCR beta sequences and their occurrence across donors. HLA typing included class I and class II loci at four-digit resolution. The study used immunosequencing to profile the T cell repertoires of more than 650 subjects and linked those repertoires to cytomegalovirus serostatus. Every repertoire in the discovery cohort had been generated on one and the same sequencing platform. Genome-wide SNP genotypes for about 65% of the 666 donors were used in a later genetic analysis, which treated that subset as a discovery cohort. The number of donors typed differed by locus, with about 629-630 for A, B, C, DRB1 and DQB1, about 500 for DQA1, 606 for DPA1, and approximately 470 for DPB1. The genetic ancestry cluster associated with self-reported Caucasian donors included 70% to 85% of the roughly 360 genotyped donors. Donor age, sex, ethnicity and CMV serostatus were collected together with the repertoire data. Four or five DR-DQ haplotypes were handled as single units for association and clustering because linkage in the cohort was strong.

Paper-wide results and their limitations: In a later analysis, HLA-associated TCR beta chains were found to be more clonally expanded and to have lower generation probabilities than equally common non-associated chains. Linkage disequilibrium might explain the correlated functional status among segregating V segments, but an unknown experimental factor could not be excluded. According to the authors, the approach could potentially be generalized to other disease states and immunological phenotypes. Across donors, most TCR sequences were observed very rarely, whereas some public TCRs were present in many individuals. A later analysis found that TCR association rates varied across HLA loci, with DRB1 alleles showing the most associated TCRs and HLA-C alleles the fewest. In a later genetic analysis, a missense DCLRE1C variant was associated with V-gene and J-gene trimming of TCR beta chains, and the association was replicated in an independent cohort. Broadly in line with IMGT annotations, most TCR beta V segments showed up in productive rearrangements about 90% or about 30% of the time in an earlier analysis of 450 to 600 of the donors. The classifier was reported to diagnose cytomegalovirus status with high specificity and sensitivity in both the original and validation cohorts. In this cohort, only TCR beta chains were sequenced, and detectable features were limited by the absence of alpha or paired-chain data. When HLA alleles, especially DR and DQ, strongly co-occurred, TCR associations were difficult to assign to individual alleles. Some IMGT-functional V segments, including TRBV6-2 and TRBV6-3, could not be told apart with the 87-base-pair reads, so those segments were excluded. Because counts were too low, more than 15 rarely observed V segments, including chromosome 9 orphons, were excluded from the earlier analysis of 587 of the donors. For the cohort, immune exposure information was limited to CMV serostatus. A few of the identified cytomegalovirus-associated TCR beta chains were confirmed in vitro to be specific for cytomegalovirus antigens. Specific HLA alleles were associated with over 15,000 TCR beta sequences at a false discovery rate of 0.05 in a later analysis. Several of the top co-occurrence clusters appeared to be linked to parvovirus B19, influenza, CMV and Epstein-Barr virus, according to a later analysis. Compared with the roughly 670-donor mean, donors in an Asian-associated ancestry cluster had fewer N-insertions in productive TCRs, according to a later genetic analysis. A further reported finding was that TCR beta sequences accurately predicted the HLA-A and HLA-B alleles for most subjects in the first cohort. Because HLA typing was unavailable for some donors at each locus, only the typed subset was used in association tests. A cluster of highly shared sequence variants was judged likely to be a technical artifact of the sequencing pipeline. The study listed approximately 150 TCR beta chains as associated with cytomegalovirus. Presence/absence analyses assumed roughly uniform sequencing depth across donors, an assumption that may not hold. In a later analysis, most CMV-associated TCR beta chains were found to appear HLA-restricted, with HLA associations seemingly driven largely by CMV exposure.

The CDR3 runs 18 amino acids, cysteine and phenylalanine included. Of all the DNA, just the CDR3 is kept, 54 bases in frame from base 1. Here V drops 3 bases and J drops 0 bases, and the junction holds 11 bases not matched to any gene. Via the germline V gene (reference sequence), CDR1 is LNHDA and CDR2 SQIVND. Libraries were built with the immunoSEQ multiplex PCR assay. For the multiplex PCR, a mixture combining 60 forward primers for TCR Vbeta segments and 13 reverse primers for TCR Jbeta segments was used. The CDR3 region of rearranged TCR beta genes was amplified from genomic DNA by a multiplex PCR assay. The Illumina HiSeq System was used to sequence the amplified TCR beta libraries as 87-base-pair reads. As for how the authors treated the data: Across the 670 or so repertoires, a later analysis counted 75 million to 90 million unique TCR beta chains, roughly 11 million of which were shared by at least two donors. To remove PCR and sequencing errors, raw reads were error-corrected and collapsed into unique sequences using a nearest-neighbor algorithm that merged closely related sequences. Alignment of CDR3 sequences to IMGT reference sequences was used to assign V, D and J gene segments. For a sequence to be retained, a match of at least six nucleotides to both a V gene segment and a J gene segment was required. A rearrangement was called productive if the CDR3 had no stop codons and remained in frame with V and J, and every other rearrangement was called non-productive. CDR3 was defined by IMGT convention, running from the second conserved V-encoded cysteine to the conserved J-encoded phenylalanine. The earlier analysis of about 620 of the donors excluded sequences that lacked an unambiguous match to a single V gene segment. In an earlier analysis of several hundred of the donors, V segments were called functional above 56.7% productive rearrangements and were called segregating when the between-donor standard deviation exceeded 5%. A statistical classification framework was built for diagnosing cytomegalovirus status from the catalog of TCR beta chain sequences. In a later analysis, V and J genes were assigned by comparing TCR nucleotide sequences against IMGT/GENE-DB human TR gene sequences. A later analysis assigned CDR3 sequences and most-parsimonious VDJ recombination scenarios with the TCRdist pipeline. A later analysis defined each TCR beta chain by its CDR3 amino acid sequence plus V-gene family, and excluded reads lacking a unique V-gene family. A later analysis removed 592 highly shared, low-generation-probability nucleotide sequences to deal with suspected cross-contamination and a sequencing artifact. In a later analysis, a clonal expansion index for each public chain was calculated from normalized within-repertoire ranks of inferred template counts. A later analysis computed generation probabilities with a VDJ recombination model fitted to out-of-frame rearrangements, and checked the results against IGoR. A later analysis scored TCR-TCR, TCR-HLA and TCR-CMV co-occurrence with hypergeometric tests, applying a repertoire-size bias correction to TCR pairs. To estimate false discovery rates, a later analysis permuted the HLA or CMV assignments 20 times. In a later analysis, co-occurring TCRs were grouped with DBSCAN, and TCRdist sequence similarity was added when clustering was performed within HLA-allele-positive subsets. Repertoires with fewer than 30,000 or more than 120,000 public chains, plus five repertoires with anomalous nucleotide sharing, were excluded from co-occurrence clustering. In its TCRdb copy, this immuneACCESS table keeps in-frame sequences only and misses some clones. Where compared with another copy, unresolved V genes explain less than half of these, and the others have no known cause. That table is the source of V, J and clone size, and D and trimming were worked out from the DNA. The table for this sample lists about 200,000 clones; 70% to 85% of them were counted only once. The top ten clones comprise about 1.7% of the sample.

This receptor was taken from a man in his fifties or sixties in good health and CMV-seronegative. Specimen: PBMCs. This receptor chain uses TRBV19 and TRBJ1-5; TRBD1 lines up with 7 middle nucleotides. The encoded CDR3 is CASSMETGRGDSNQPQHF. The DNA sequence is TGTGCCAGTAGTATGGAGACAGGGAGAGGGGATAGCAATCAGCCCCAGCATTTT.